Sequencing of this TCR beta chain was carried out in a study of blood T cell repertoires in COVID-19. About the research overall: From the United States, Italy and Spain came samples of acute and convalescent COVID-19. PBMCs, B-cell-depleted T cells, or T cells were the source of the cDNA or gDNA that made up the material.

J gave up 4 bases and V 7 bases, and 9 bases lay outside the gene matches. CDR3 size: 14 residues. The germline V gene encodes CDR1 SEHNR and CDR2 FQNEAQ (reference sequence). Authors' data handling: Researchers report that nucleated cell counts were estimated from reference gene primer amplification. Only in-frame clones appear in the TCRdb table, and some are missing; sequencing was by immunoSEQ multiplex PCR. The D gene and trimming were derived from the DNA, and the V and J assignments and clone size from that table. Here the sample spans around 200,000 clones, 89% being singletons. This TCR derives from a man in his forties with acute or convalescent COVID-19. Sequenced sample: peripheral blood. The chain combines TRBV7-9 with TRBJ2-5; the match to TRBD2 covers 7 bases. CDR3 loop: CASIPQGRGETQYF. DNA for the CDR3: TGTGCCAGCATCCCACAAGGGAGGGGAGAGACCCAGTACTTC.